The sequence of this T cell receptor beta chain was determined in a study of T-cell memory formation after mild COVID-19. Study as a whole: TCR clusters mostly belonged to single donors.

This clonotype was observed many times. Its specificity is unknown. Notes on the study in general: A balance of CD4 and CD8 characterized clones contracting day 15 to 85, whereas later expanders leaned CD4+.

TCRdb reprocessed the 5' RACE reads via MiXCR and lists one record per CDR3 protein. In the table there are about 110,000 distinct CDR3 sequences, approximately 15% of which are singletons. CDR1 and CDR2 from the germline V gene are LGHDT and YNNKEL (reference sequence). The V segment lost 4 bases and the J segment 3 bases; nucleotides outside the gene matches: 3. This CDR3 region has 14 residues. This rearrangement joins TRBV3-1 to TRBJ2-7, with TRBD2 identical over 10 bases. Sequencing was performed on PBMCs or a T cell subset sorted from them (not recorded which). The TCR comes from an adult woman who had mild COVID-19 (a few samples of this study predate the infection). Cell type and time point are not known. CDR3 nucleotides: TGTGCCAGCAGCCCTCTAGCGGGAGACTACGAGCAGTACTTC. Residues: CASSPLAGDYEQYF.